A selection of T cell receptor beta chains follows, all from one sample in a study of identical twins. A single record per CDR3 protein comes from TCRdb applying MiXCR to the 5' RACE reads. Among around 500,000 distinct CDR3 sequences listed, about 14% were seen once. The same specimen was also included in a second study, on yellow fever vaccine responses in identical twins.

Sequencing was performed on CD4+ T cells sorted from blood. The receptor source for this set is a woman aged 18-29 years in good health. CDR3s include the opening cysteine and the closing phenylalanine or tryptophan. The D gene is left open where the match is weak. Part of the rows lack a size; the others show once, few, many or a class for expanded clones.

>few|TRBJ1-1|TRBD1|TRBV2
CASSDWDRNTEAFF
TGTGCCAGCAGTGATTGGGACAGGAACACTGAAGCTTTCTTT
>.|TRBJ2-3|TRBD2|TRBV20-1
CSAWTSTTDTQYF
TGCAGTGCATGGACTAGTACCACAGATACGCAGTATTTT
>.|TRBJ2-1|.|TRBV7-2
CASSFTGNNEQFF
TGTGCCAGCAGCTTCACCGGGAACAATGAGCAGTTCTTC
>few|TRBJ2-7|TRBD1|TRBV6-2/TRBV6-3
CASSRDSRSYEQYF
TGTGCCAGCAGTCGGGACAGCCGCTCCTACGAGCAGTACTTC
>.|TRBJ1-6|.|TRBV28
CASSPTTGGVSYNSPLHF
TGTGCCAGCAGTCCAACTACGGGGGGCGTGTCCTATAATTCACCCCTCCACTTT
>few|TRBJ2-1|.|TRBV5-1
CASSLAASALYEQFF
TGCGCCAGCAGCTTGGCTGCTAGCGCTCTCTATGAGCAGTTCTTC
>.|TRBJ2-1|.|TRBV27
CASSPDWGDEQFF
TGTGCCAGCAGTCCGGACTGGGGCGATGAGCAGTTCTTC
>.|TRBJ2-5|.|TRBV20-1
CSARPASDPRETQYF
TGCAGTGCTAGGCCCGCTAGCGACCCACGAGAGACCCAGTACTTC
>.|TRBJ2-1|.|TRBV20-1
CSARDGKNGGQGYNEQFF
TGCAGTGCTAGAGATGGGAAAAACGGAGGGCAGGGATACAATGAGCAGTTCTTC
>.|TRBJ2-7|.|TRBV25-1
CASSEYGVQAYEQYF
TGTGCCAGCAGTGAATATGGGGTCCAAGCCTACGAGCAGTACTTC
>few|TRBJ2-7|TRBD2|TRBV7-9
CASSPKGLAGYEQYF
TGTGCCAGCAGCCCCAAGGGACTAGCGGGGTACGAGCAGTACTTC
>many|TRBJ2-5|.|TRBV29-1
CSVEMETQYF
TGCAGCGTTGAAATGGAGACCCAGTACTTC
>many|TRBJ2-1|TRBD2|TRBV5-1
CASSLDASGGYNEQFF
TGCGCCAGCAGCTTGGATGCTAGCGGGGGGTACAATGAGCAGTTCTTC
>.|TRBJ1-5|.|TRBV15
CATSRETDSNQPQHF
TGTGCCACCAGCAGAGAGACAGATAGCAATCAGCCCCAGCATTTT
>.|TRBJ2-1|.|TRBV24-1
CATSATNEQFF
TGTGCCACCAGTGCCACCAATGAGCAGTTCTTC
>few|TRBJ2-7|.|TRBV5-1
CASSLMSPHYEQYF
TGCGCCAGCAGCTTGATGTCACCTCACTACGAGCAGTACTTC
>.|TRBJ2-2|TRBD2|TRBV7-9
CASSSGLAGLAGELFF
TGTGCCAGCAGCTCGGGACTAGCGGGGTTAGCCGGGGAGCTGTTTTTT
>once|TRBJ2-1|.|TRBV7-8
CASSLALGVTYNEQFF
TGTGCCAGCAGCTTAGCTCTCGGGGTGACTTACAATGAGCAGTTCTTC
>.|TRBJ2-5|.|TRBV28
CASGGLQETQYF
TGTGCCAGCGGAGGGCTACAAGAGACCCAGTACTTC
>.|TRBJ1-2|.|TRBV7-2
CASAPGWANYGYTF
TGTGCCAGCGCCCCAGGGTGGGCCAACTATGGCTACACCTTC
>.|TRBJ2-2|TRBD1|TRBV7-9
CASSLVAGTGNTGELFF
TGTGCCAGCAGCTTAGTAGCCGGGACAGGGAACACCGGGGAGCTGTTTTTT
>.|TRBJ2-7|TRBD1|TRBV6-5
CASSSESGTGFPYEQYF
TGTGCCAGCAGTTCCGAATCCGGGACAGGGTTCCCCTACGAGCAGTACTTC
>many|TRBJ2-5|.|TRBV7-6
CASSLTISETQYF
TGTGCCAGCAGCTTAACAATCTCGGAGACCCAGTACTTC
>.|TRBJ2-2|.|TRBV11-2
CASSPGGGSVWTPNTGELFF
TGTGCCAGCAGCCCAGGGGGGGGGTCTGTCTGGACCCCGAACACCGGGGAGCTGTTTTTT
>many|TRBJ2-1|.|TRBV12-3/TRBV12-4
CASSGRDIFSYNEQFF
TGTGCCAGCAGTGGGCGGGACATCTTCTCCTACAATGAGCAGTTCTTC
>.|TRBJ2-7|TRBD1|TRBV10-3
CAIGTGAVDEQYF
TGTGCCATTGGGACAGGGGCTGTGGACGAGCAGTACTTC
>.|TRBJ1-1|.|TRBV7-3
CASSLRGRNTEAFF
TGTGCCAGCAGCTTAAGGGGCAGGAACACTGAAGCTTTCTTT
>few|TRBJ2-2|TRBD2|TRBV6-5
CASSSPTSGGTGELFF
TGTGCCAGCAGTTCACCGACTAGCGGGGGCACCGGGGAGCTGTTTTTT
>.|TRBJ2-1|.|TRBV24-1
CATSDPPSSNEQFF
TGTGCCACCAGTGACCCCCCCAGCTCCAATGAGCAGTTCTTC
>few|TRBJ2-1|TRBD1|TRBV7-2
CASSSQGAANEQFF
TGTGCCAGCAGCTCCCAGGGGGCGGCCAATGAGCAGTTCTTC
>.|TRBJ1-1|.|TRBV25-1
CASSVGRLGRNTEAFF
TGTGCCAGCAGCGTGGGACGTCTGGGGCGGAACACTGAAGCTTTCTTT
>few|TRBJ2-3|TRBD1|TRBV5-1
CASSLARTGGEDTQYF
TGCGCCAGCAGCTTGGCCCGGACAGGGGGCGAAGATACGCAGTATTTT
>few|TRBJ1-5|.|TRBV20-1
CSASAGESPGHQPQHF
TGCAGTGCTAGTGCAGGGGAGAGTCCCGGGCATCAGCCCCAGCATTTT
>many|TRBJ2-7|.|TRBV12-3/TRBV12-4
CASSSSTVPTYEQYF
TGTGCCAGCAGTTCCTCGACAGTCCCTACCTACGAGCAGTACTTC
>many|TRBJ1-1|.|TRBV20-1
CSARVGTEAFF
TGCAGTGCTAGAGTGGGCACTGAAGCTTTCTTT
>.|TRBJ1-1|TRBD1|TRBV7-6
CASSLYAGQGTEAFF
TGTGCCAGCAGCTTATATGCGGGACAGGGAACTGAAGCTTTCTTT
>.|TRBJ2-2|.|TRBV30
CAWSVGLLNTGELFF
TGTGCCTGGAGTGTGGGACTCCTCAACACCGGGGAGCTGTTTTTT
>few|TRBJ2-1|TRBD2|TRBV6-5
CASSLLAGTGEQFF
TGTGCCAGCAGTTTGCTAGCGGGGACTGGTGAGCAGTTCTTC
>.|TRBJ2-5|.|TRBV3-1
CASRLGQSQETQYF
TGTGCCAGCAGACTCGGACAGAGCCAAGAGACCCAGTACTTC
>many|TRBJ2-7|TRBD1|TRBV12-3/TRBV12-4
CASSLQGFYEQYF
TGTGCCAGCAGCCTACAGGGGTTCTACGAGCAGTACTTC
>few|TRBJ2-3|.|TRBV27
CASRRTQRTDTQYF
TGTGCCAGCAGACGTACCCAACGCACAGATACGCAGTATTTT
>.|TRBJ1-1|.|TRBV6-5
CASSLVESNTEAFF
TGTGCCAGCAGTTTAGTTGAGTCCAACACTGAAGCTTTCTTT
>.|TRBJ2-5|.|TRBV27
CASSLRGRGETQYF
TGTGCCAGCAGTTTACGGGGGCGGGGTGAGACCCAGTACTTC
>.|TRBJ2-2|TRBD1|TRBV5-8
CASSYTGGSHTGELFF
TGTGCCAGCAGCTACACAGGGGGCTCACACACCGGGGAGCTGTTTTTT
>.|TRBJ2-1|TRBD2|TRBV27
CASRERGTSSSYNEHFF
TGTGCCAGCAGGGAACGCGGGACTAGTAGCTCCTACAATGAGCATTTCTTC
>.|TRBJ2-7|.|TRBV18
CASSPQGQGYEQYF
TGTGCCAGCTCACCGCAGGGGCAGGGGTACGAGCAGTACTTC
>.|TRBJ2-7|TRBD1|TRBV24-1
CATSARHRGATPTYEQYF
TGTGCCACCAGTGCCCGACACAGGGGCGCCACCCCCACCTACGAGCAGTACTTC
>many|TRBJ2-7|.|TRBV15
CATSRERGTYEQYF
TGTGCCACCAGCAGAGAGAGGGGGACCTACGAGCAGTACTTC
>.|TRBJ2-2|TRBD2|TRBV10-3
CAIRDLAGNTGELFF
TGTGCCATCAGGGACCTAGCGGGGAACACCGGGGAGCTGTTTTTT
>.|TRBJ2-1|TRBD2|TRBV12-5
CASGEGTTYNEQFF
TGTGCTAGTGGTGAAGGGACTACCTACAATGAGCAGTTCTTC
>.|TRBJ2-1|TRBD2|TRBV20-1
CSATKGRGKSYNEQFF
TGCAGTGCCACCAAGGGGCGGGGGAAATCCTACAATGAGCAGTTCTTC
>.|TRBJ2-7|.|TRBV6-5
CASSYSVGAGQYF
TGTGCCAGCAGTTACTCGGTCGGCGCCGGGCAGTACTTC
>few|TRBJ2-7|TRBD2|TRBV6-1
CASGSRASGRAQYEQYF
TGTGCCAGCGGATCCAGGGCTAGCGGGAGGGCCCAGTACGAGCAGTACTTC
>few|TRBJ2-7|.|TRBV7-2
CASSLSGNRYEQYF
TGTGCCAGCAGCTTATCAGGGAACCGCTACGAGCAGTACTTC
>.|TRBJ2-1|.|TRBV20-1
CSATKTYNEQFF
TGCAGTGCTACAAAAACCTACAATGAGCAGTTCTTC